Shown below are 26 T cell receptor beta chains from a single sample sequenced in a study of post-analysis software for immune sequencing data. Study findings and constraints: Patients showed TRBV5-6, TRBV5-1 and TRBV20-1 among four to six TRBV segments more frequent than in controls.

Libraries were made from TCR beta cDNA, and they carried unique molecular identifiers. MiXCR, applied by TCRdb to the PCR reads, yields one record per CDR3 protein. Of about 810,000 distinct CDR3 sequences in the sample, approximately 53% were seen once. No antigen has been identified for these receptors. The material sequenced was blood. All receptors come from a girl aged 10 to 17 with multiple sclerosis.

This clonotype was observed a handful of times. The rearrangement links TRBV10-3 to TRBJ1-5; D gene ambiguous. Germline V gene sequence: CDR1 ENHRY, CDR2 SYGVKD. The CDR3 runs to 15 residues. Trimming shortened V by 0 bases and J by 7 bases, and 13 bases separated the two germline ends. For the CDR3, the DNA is TGTGCCATCAGTGAGTCGACGGGGTTAGGACAGCCCCAGCATTTT. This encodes CAISESTGLGQPQHF.

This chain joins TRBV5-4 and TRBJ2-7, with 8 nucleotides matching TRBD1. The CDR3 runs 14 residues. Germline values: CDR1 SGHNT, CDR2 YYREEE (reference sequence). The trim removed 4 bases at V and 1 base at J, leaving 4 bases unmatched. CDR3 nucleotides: TGTGCCAGCAGCGCCGGACAGGGTTCCTACGAGCAGTACTTC. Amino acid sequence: CASSAGQGSYEQYF.

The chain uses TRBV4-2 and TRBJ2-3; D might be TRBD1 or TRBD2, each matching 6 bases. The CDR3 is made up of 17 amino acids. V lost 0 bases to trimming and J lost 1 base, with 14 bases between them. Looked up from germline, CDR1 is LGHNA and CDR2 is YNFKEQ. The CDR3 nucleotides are TGTGCCAGCAGCCAAGACGGGGGCAGACGAGGCACAGATACGCAGTATTTT. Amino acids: CASSQDGGRRGTDTQYF.

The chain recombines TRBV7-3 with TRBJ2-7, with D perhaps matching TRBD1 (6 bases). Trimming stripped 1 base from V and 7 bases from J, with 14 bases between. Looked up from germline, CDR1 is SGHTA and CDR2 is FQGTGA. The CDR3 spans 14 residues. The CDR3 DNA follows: TGTGCCAGCAGCTTAATTGGGGGCCGTGGGGAGCAGTACTTC. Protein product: CASSLIGGRGEQYF.

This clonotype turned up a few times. Here the CDR3 DNA reads TGTGCCAGCAGCTTAGTCCAGGAGAACACTGAAGCTTTCTTT. Amino acids: CASSLVQENTEAFF. V is TRBV7-9 and J is TRBJ1-1; unclear D gene. The CDR3 sequence is 14 residues long. Germline-derived CDR1 and CDR2 are SEHNR and FQNEAQ (reference sequence). Trimming removed 1 base at V and 1 base at J, with 7 bases between.

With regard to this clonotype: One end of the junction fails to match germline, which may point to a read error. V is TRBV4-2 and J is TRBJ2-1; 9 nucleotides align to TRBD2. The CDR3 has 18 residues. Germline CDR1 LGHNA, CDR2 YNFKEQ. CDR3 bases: TGTGCCAGCAGCCAAGAGGGTCTGACTAGCGGCCCTCACAATGAACAGTTCTTC. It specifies CASSQEGLTSGPHNEQFF.

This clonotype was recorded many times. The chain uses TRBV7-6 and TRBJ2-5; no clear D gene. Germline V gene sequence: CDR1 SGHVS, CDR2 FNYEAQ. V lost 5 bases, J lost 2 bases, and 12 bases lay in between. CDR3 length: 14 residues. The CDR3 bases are TGTGCCAGCAGCACACAAATAAATCAAGAGACCCAGTACTTC. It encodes CASSTQINQETQYF. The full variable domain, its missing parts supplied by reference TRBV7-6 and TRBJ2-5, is GAGVSQSPRYKVTKRGQDVALRCDPISGHVSLYWYRQALGQGPEFLTYFNYEAQQDKSGLPNDRFSAERPEGSISTLTIQRTEQRDSAMYRCASSTQINQETQYFGPGTRLLVL.

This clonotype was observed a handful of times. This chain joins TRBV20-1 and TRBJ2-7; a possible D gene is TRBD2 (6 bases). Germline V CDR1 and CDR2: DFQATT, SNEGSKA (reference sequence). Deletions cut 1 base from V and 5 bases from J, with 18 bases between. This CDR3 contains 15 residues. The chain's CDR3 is CSARGNGSWVNEQYF. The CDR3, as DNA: TGCAGTGCTAGAGGCAACGGGAGTTGGGTTAACGAGCAGTACTTC.

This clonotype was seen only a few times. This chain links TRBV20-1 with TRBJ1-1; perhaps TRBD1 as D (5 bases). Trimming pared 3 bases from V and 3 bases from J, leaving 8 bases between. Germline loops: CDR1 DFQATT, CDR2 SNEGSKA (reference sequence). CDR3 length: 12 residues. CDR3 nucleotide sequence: TGCAGTGCTAGGAGAGGGGACACTGAAGCTTTCTTT. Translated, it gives CSARRGDTEAFF.

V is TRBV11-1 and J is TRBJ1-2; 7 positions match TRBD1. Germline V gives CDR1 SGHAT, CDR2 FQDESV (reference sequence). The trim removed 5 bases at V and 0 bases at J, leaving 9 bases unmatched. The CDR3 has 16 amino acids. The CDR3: CASSPGTADTNYGYTF. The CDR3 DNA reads TGTGCCAGCAGCCCGGGGACAGCAGATACTAACTATGGCTACACCTTC.

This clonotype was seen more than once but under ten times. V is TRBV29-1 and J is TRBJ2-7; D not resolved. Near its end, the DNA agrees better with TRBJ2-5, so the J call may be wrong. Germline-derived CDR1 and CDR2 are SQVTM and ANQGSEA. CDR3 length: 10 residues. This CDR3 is CSLFAETQYF. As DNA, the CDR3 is TGCAGCCTATTCGCGGAGACCCAGTACTTC.

CDR3 in amino acids: CASTPDRRPPLHF. The CDR3 region has the DNA TGTGCCAGCACCCCGGACAGGAGGCCACCCCTCCACTTT. This rearrangement joins TRBV6-5 to TRBJ1-6, with 7 nucleotides matching TRBD1. The CDR3 loop spans 13 amino acids. Germline CDR1 and CDR2: MNHEY and SVGAGI. V was clipped by 7 bases and J by 11 bases; unmatched bases: 8.

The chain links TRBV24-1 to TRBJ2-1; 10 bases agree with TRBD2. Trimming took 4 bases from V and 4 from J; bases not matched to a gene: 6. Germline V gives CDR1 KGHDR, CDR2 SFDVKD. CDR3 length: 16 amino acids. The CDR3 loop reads CATSDSTSGDYNEQFF. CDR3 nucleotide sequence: TGTGCCACCAGTGACTCAACTAGCGGGGATTACAATGAGCAGTTCTTC.

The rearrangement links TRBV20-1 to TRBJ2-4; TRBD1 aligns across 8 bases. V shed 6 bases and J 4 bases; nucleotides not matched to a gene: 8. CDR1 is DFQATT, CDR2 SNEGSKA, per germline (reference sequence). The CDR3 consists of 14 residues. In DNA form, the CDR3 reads TGCAGTGCCTTTGTGACAGGGGCGAAAAACATTCAGTACTTC. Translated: CSAFVTGAKNIQYF.

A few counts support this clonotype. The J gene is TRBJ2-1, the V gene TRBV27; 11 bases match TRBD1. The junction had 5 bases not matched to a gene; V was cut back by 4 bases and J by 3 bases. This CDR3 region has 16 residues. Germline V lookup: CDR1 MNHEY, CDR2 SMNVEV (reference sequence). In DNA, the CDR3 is TGTGCCAGCAGTTCACCCGGGACAGGGGGCTACAATGAGCAGTTCTTC. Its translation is CASSSPGTGGYNEQFF.

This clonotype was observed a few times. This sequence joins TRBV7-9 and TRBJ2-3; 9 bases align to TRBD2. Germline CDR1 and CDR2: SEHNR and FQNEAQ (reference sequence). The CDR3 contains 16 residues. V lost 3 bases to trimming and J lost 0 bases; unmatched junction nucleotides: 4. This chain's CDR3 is CASSLASGTSTDTQYF. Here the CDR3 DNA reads TGTGCCAGCAGCTTGGCTAGCGGGACTAGCACAGATACGCAGTATTTT.

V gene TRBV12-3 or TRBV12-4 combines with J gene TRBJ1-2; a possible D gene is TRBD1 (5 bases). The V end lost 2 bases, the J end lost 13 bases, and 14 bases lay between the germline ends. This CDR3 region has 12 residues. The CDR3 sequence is CASSLRDSVRTF. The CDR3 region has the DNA TGTGCCAGCAGTTTAAGAGACAGTGTCCGCACCTTC.

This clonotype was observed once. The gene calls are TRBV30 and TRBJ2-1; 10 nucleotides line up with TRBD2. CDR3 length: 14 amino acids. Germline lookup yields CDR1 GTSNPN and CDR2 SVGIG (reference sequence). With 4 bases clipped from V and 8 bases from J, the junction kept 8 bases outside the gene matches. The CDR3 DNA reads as TGTGCCTGGAAGAGCGGGAGGGCCCCCCATGAGCAGTTCTTC. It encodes CAWKSGRAPHEQFF.

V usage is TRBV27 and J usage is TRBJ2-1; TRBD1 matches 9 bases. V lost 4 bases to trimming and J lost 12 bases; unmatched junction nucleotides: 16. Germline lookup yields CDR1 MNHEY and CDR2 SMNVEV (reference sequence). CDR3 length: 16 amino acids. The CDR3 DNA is TGTGCCAGCAGTTCAGACCATCCCGGGACAGGGCATGGGCAGTTCTTC. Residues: CASSSDHPGTGHGQFF.

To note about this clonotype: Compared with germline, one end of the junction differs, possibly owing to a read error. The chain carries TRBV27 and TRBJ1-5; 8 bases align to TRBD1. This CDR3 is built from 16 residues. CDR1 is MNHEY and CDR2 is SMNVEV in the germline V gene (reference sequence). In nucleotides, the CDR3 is TGTGCCCGCAGTCCCCAGACAGGGGAGTGGAATCAGCCCCAGCATTTT. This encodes CARSPQTGEWNQPQHF.

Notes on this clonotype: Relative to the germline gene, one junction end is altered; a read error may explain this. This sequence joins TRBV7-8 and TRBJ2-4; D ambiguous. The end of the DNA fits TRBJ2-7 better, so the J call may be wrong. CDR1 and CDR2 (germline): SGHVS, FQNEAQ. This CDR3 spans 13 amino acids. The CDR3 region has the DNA TGTGCTAGCAGTTCCCCCAATGGCCACGAGCAGTACTTC. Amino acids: CASSSPNGHEQYF.

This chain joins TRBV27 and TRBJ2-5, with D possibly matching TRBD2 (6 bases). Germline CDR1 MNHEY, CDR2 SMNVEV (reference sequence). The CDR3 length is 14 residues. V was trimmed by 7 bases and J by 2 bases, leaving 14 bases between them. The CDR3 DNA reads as TGTGCCAGCAAGAGCGGAGGGGATCAAGAGACCCAGTACTTC. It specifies CASKSGGDQETQYF.

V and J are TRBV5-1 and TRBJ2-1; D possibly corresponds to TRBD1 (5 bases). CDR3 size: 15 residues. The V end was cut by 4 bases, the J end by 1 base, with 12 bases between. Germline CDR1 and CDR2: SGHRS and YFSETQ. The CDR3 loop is CASSTDSASYNEQFF. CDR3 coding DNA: TGCGCCAGCAGCACAGACAGCGCTTCCTACAATGAGCAGTTCTTC. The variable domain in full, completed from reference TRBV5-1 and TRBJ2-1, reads KAGVTQTPRYLIKTRGQQVTLSCSPISGHRSVSWYQQTPGQGLQFLFEYFSETQRNKGNFPGRFSGRQFSNSRSEMNVSTLELGDSALYLCASSTDSASYNEQFFGPGTRLTVL.

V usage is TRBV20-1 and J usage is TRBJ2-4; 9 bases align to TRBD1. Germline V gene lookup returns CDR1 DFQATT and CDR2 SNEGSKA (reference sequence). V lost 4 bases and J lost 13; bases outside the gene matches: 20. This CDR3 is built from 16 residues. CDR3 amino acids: CSATKTAGTGRGVQYF. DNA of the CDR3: TGCAGTGCTACCAAGACGGCCGGGACAGGGCGCGGGGTGCAGTACTTC.

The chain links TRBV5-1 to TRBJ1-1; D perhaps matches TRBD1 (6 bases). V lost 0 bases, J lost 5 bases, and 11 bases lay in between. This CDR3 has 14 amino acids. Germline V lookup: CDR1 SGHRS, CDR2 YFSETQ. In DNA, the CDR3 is TGCGCCAGCAGCTTGGAGGCAGGGGTGACTGAAGCTTTCTTT. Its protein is CASSLEAGVTEAFF.

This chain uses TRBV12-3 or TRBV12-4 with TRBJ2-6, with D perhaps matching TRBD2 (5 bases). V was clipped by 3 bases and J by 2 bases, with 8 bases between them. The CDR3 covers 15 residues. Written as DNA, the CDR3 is TGTGCCAGCAGTTTCGGGGTAACTGGGGCCAACGTCCTGACTTTC. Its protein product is CASSFGVTGANVLTF.